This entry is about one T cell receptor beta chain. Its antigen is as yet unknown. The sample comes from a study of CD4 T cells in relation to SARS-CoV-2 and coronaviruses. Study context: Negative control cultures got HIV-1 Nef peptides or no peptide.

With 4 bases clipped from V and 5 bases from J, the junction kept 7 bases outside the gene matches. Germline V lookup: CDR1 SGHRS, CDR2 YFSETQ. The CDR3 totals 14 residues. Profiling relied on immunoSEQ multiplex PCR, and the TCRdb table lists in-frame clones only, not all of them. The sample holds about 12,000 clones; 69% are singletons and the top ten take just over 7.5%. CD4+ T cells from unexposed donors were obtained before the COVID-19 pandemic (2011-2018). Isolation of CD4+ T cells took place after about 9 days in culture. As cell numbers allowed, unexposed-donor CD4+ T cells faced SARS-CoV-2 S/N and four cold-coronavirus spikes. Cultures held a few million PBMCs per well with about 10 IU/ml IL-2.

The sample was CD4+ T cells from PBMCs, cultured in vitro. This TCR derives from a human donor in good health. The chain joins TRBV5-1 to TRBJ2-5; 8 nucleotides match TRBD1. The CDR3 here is CASSAGQGLETQYF. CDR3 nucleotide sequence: TGCGCCAGCAGCGCAGGACAGGGTTTGGAGACCCAGTACTTC.